This section outlines one TCR beta chain sequence together with its context. Which antigen it targets is not known. Base quality data are lacking; no much larger clone is found one base away. The cohort was made up of roughly 670 healthy bone marrow donors. All cohort members were sampled while nominally healthy, although unrecorded immune exposures were likely present. The donor tested CMV seronegative, placing the donor among the 300 to 400 seronegative members of the cohort. Each donor provided a peripheral blood sample, and peripheral blood mononuclear cells were used for TCR beta sequencing. The Qiagen DNeasy Blood Extraction Kit was used to extract genomic DNA from the blood cell samples. These data originate in a study of cytomegalovirus exposure and HLA in healthy donors (dated by TCRdb to about 2017). At the level of the whole study: According to an earlier analysis of 587 of the donors, about 179 million T cells yielded 100 million or so unique TCR beta sequences and approximately 280 Gb of sequence data. Of the roughly 400 genotyped donors, over 80% were placed in the genetic ancestry cluster associated with self-reported Caucasian donors. All discovery cohort repertoires had been generated using a single sequencing platform. Across some 400 genotyped donors of the cohort, an average of 235,054 unique TCR beta nucleotide sequences per donor were sequenced, and approximately 17% of those sequences were non-productive. Alongside the repertoire data, information on donor age, sex, ethnicity and CMV serostatus was compiled. The T cell repertoires of some 700 subjects were profiled by immunosequencing and related to cytomegalovirus serostatus. To study patterns of TCR occurrence, a later analysis re-analyzed previously published TCR beta repertoires from around 660 donors and added high-resolution HLA genotyping. Typing coverage varied by locus: roughly 620-630 donors for A, B, C, DRB1 and DQB1; 522 for DQA1; more than 600 for DPA1; some 470 for DPB1. The study was designed to test whether signatures of past pathogen exposure could be identified by cataloging public T cell receptors. In addition to the first cohort of 650 to 800 subjects, a separate validation cohort of around 110 different subjects was used. A later genetic analysis used genome-wide SNP genotypes for about 60% of the roughly 700 donors, treating that subset as a discovery cohort. An early release covering some 640 HLA-typed donors comprised approximately 300 gigabases of sequencing data and approximately 80 million unique TCR sequences. To predict cytomegalovirus infection status, the study combined high-throughput TCR immunosequencing, statistical association of individual TCRs with disease status, and machine learning. In the later analysis, no new phenotypic data were used to find candidate immune exposures; instead, reliance was placed on TCR beta sequences and their occurrence across donors. An earlier analysis of approximately 500 of the donors applied high-throughput TCR beta sequencing to assess whether each TCR beta V gene segment acted as functional or pseudogenic. Roughly 5 DR-DQ haplotypes were handled as single units for association and clustering because linkage in the cohort was strong. Class I and class II HLA loci were covered by the typing at four-digit resolution. What the research found in general, with its limitations: Assigning TCR associations to individual alleles was difficult when HLA alleles, especially DR and DQ, strongly co-occurred. Because HLA typing was unavailable for some donors at each locus, only the typed subset was used in association tests. A few of the identified cytomegalovirus-associated TCR beta chains were confirmed in vitro to be specific for cytomegalovirus antigens. The 87-base-pair reads could not distinguish some IMGT-functional V segments, including TRBV6-2 and TRBV6-3, so those segments were excluded. A further reported finding was that TCR beta sequences accurately predicted the HLA-A and HLA-B alleles for most subjects in the first cohort. The study gave a list of around 170 TCR beta chains associated with cytomegalovirus. A later genetic analysis reported fewer N-insertions in productive TCRs among donors in an Asian-associated ancestry cluster than the approximately 700-donor mean. Most CMV-associated TCR beta chains appeared to be HLA-restricted in a later analysis, and the HLA associations seemed to be driven largely by CMV exposure. While some public TCRs were present in many individuals, most TCR sequences turned up only very rarely across donors. A later genetic analysis associated a missense DCLRE1C variant with V-gene and J-gene trimming of TCR beta chains, and an independent cohort replicated the association. A later analysis found that TCR association rates varied across HLA loci, with DRB1 alleles showing the most associated TCRs and HLA-C alleles the fewest. In a later analysis, HLA-associated TCR beta chains were found to be more clonally expanded and to have lower generation probabilities than equally common non-associated chains. A group of highly shared sequence variants was considered likely to be a technical artifact of the sequencing pipeline. In this cohort, only TCR beta chains were sequenced, and detectable features were limited by the absence of alpha or paired-chain data. In a later analysis, some 17,000 TCR beta sequences were associated with specific HLA alleles at a false discovery rate of 0.05. The earlier analysis of some 540 of the donors excluded roughly 16 rarely observed V segments, including chromosome 9 orphons, because counts were too low. The only immune exposure information available for the cohort was CMV serostatus. In an earlier analysis of some 500 of the donors, most TCR beta V segments appeared in productive rearrangements about 87% or about 30% of the time, broadly matching IMGT annotations. A later analysis reported that several top co-occurrence clusters appeared linked to parvovirus B19, influenza, CMV and Epstein-Barr virus. According to the authors, the approach could potentially be generalized to other disease states and immunological phenotypes. Linkage disequilibrium might explain the correlated functional status among segregating V segments, but an unknown experimental factor could not be excluded. Presence/absence analyses assumed roughly uniform sequencing depth across donors, an assumption that may not hold. The classifier was reported to diagnose cytomegalovirus status with high specificity and sensitivity in both the original and validation cohorts.

Counted from cysteine to phenylalanine, this CDR3 has 16 amino acids. Only the CDR3 DNA is retained, 48 bases long and in frame from the first base. V loses 1 base, J loses 2 bases, and the germline ends lie 13 bases apart. The CDR1 and CDR2 encoded by the germline V gene are LGHNA and YSLEER. The library was produced with the immunoSEQ multiplex PCR assay. The multiplex PCR relied on a mix of 60 forward primers for TCR Vbeta segments and 13 reverse primers for TCR Jbeta segments. A multiplex PCR assay on genomic DNA amplified the CDR3 region of rearranged TCR beta genes. The amplified TCR beta libraries were sequenced on the Illumina HiSeq System as 87-base-pair reads. The original methods were these. A later analysis counted approximately 76 million unique TCR beta chains across the 550 to 750 repertoires, and some 11 million of these chains were shared by at least two donors. A nearest-neighbor algorithm error-corrected the raw reads and collapsed the reads into unique sequences, merging closely related sequences to remove PCR and sequencing errors. CDR3 sequences were aligned to IMGT reference sequences to assign V, D and J gene segments. For a sequence to be retained, a match of at least six nucleotides to both a V gene segment and a J gene segment was required. A rearrangement was called productive if the CDR3 had no stop codons and remained in frame with V and J, and every other rearrangement was called non-productive. CDR3 was defined by IMGT convention, running from the second conserved V-encoded cysteine to the conserved J-encoded phenylalanine. The earlier analysis of about 570 of the donors excluded any sequence lacking an unambiguous match to a single V gene segment. An earlier analysis of about 590 of the donors classified V segments as functional when productive rearrangements were above 56.7% and as segregating when the standard deviation between donors was above 5%. A statistical classification framework was developed to diagnose cytomegalovirus status using the catalog of TCR beta chain sequences. V and J gene assignment, in a later analysis, came from comparing TCR nucleotide sequences with IMGT/GENE-DB human TR gene sequences. In a later analysis, CDR3 sequences and most-parsimonious VDJ recombination scenarios were assigned using the TCRdist pipeline. In a later analysis, each TCR beta chain was defined by its CDR3 amino acid sequence together with its V-gene family, and reads without a unique V-gene family were excluded. A later analysis removed nearly 600 highly shared, low-generation-probability nucleotide sequences to deal with suspected cross-contamination and a sequencing artifact. In a later analysis, a clonal expansion index for each public chain was calculated from normalized within-repertoire ranks of inferred template counts. A later analysis computed generation probabilities with a VDJ recombination model fitted to out-of-frame rearrangements, and checked the results against IGoR. In a later analysis, hypergeometric tests were used to score TCR-TCR, TCR-HLA and TCR-CMV co-occurrence, with a repertoire-size bias correction applied to TCR pairs. In a later analysis, false discovery rates were estimated by permuting HLA or CMV assignments 20 times. A later analysis grouped co-occurring TCRs with DBSCAN, adding TCRdist sequence similarity when clustering within HLA-allele-positive subsets. Co-occurrence clustering excluded repertoires with fewer than 30,000 or more than 120,000 public chains, plus five with anomalous nucleotide sharing. TCRdb took this table from immuneACCESS and kept in-frame rearrangements with V and J called. Such tables lack part of the clones; where checked against another copy, unresolved V genes explain under half of the gap, and the rest is unexplained. The DNA was the basis for D and trimming; V, J and clone size are from that table. This sample holds 150,000 or so clones; 70% to 80% were observed only once. Around 1.9% of the sample is in the top ten clones.

The chain was built from TRBV4-3 and TRBJ2-3; 7 matching bases give a weak D call of TRBD2. Source material: PBMCs. This clonotype was obtained from a man younger than 40 in good health and CMV-seronegative. The CDR3 protein: CASSQGGGANTDTQYF. The DNA sequence follows: TGCGCCAGCAGCCAAGGTGGGGGGGCTAACACAGATACGCAGTATTTT.